A selection of T cell receptor beta chains follows, all from one sample in a study of blood T cell repertoires in COVID-19. Using immunoSEQ multiplex PCR, the repertoire was profiled, and TCRdb retains in-frame clones only, with some absent. Of 90,000 to 120,000 clones in the sample, just under 85% are singletons; the top ten hold 2.5% to 4%. Sequencing was carried out using peripheral blood. These receptors all come from a woman of 80 years or more with active or convalescent COVID-19. The CDR3 runs from the conserved cysteine through the conserved F or W. Each record gives: clone size, J gene, D gene, V gene, CDR3 protein, CDR3 DNA. The D gene is left open where the match is weak. The size field is filled for only some rows; it gives once, few, many or a size class.

once TRBJ2-7 . TRBV11-2 CASSLDLRYEQYF TGTGCCAGCAGCTTAGATCTCCGTTACGAGCAGTACTTC
. TRBJ1-5 . TRBV27 CASSQIHQGDQPQHF TGTGCCAGCAGTCAGATACACCAAGGGGATCAGCCCCAGCATTTT
. TRBJ1-2 . TRBV7-2 CASSLQRDSYGYTF TGTGCCAGCAGCTTACAACGGGATAGCTATGGCTACACCTTC
few TRBJ2-3 TRBD2 TRBV9 CASSALSGGTTDTQYF TGTGCCAGCAGCGCCCTTAGCGGGGGGACGACAGATACGCAGTATTTT
. TRBJ2-3 . TRBV28 CATKDRGRTDTQYF TGTGCCACCAAGGACAGAGGACGTACAGATACGCAGTATTTT
. TRBJ2-1 TRBD2 TRBV6-6 CASSLNTGGGRLNEQFF TGTGCCAGCAGTCTGAACACGGGGGGCGGGAGGCTCAATGAGCAGTTCTTC
few TRBJ2-5 . TRBV10-1 CASKEAQETQYF TGCGCCAGCAAGGAGGCTCAGGAGACCCAGTACTTC
. TRBJ1-4 . TRBV19 CASSIGGASNEKLFF TGTGCCAGTAGTATCGGAGGGGCGTCTAATGAAAAACTGTTTTTT
. TRBJ2-1 . TRBV6-1 CASSEPGRGANNEQFF TGTGCCAGCAGTGAGCCGGGCCGGGGGGCCAACAATGAGCAGTTCTTC
. TRBJ1-6 . TRBV5-6 CASSGGIFYNSPLHF TGTGCCAGCAGCGGAGGGATCTTCTATAATTCACCCCTCCACTTT
. TRBJ2-7 . TRBV23-1 CASSQTYGDDSYEQYF TGCGCCAGCAGTCAAACTTACGGTGATGACTCATACGAGCAGTACTTC
few TRBJ1-5 . TRBV2 CASSDPGRYQPQHF TGTGCCAGCAGTGACCCAGGCCGATATCAGCCCCAGCATTTT
. TRBJ1-3 TRBD1 TRBV28 CASSPITGAPSGNTIYF TGTGCCAGCAGTCCTATTACAGGGGCCCCCTCTGGAAACACCATATATTTT
. TRBJ1-1 . TRBV5-6 CASSPHQGKRTEAFF TGTGCCAGCAGCCCCCACCAGGGAAAGAGGACTGAAGCTTTCTTT
. TRBJ1-5 . TRBV18 CASSPNGYQPQHF TGTGCCAGCTCACCTAACGGTTATCAGCCCCAGCATTTT
. TRBJ1-1 . TRBV18 CASSLEGELNTEAFF TGTGCCAGCTCATTAGAGGGAGAATTGAACACTGAAGCTTTCTTT
. TRBJ1-3 . TRBV6-1 CASSEKPVRSGNTIYF TGTGCCAGCAGTGAAAAGCCGGTTCGCTCTGGAAACACCATATATTTT
. TRBJ2-4 TRBD2 TRBV2 CASSDARTSGLKNIQYF TGTGCCAGCAGTGATGCTAGGACTAGCGGTCTCAAAAACATTCAGTACTTC
. TRBJ2-7 TRBD2 TRBV28 CASSLGSPGGPSSYEQYF TGTGCCAGCAGTTTAGGGTCTCCGGGAGGACCGAGCTCCTACGAGCAGTACTTC
once TRBJ2-7 TRBD2 TRBV5-8 CASSPLAGGLSSYEQYF TGTGCCAGCAGCCCACTAGCGGGGGGCCTGAGCTCCTACGAGCAGTACTTC
. TRBJ1-2 TRBD1 TRBV7-2 CASSDRPGQGGYTF TGTGCCAGCAGCGATCGACCGGGACAGGGTGGCTACACCTTC
. TRBJ1-6 TRBD1 TRBV7-2 CASSLAAGQGSPLHF TGTGCCAGCAGCTTAGCAGCAGGACAGGGGTCACCCCTCCACTTT
. TRBJ2-7 . TRBV6-1 CASSESRGTEQYF TGTGCCAGCAGTGAAAGTAGGGGGACCGAGCAGTACTTC
. TRBJ2-3 . TRBV15 CATSISTGTQYF TGTGCCACCAGCATATCGACAGGTACGCAGTATTTT
. TRBJ1-6 . TRBV6-5 CATTGFGIFSPLHF TGTGCCACTACAGGGTTTGGAATCTTTTCACCCCTCCACTTT
. TRBJ1-4 TRBD1 TRBV4-1 CASSLGTGGRDEKLFF TGCGCCAGCAGCCTCGGGACAGGGGGCAGGGATGAAAAACTGTTTTTT
. TRBJ2-2 . TRBV7-9 CASSHRANTGELFF TGTGCCAGCAGCCACCGGGCGAACACCGGGGAGCTGTTTTTT
. TRBJ2-7 TRBD2 TRBV9 CASSVGVGGTKGSHYEQYF TGTGCCAGCAGCGTAGGCGTCGGAGGGACTAAGGGCTCCCACTACGAGCAGTACTTC
. TRBJ2-3 TRBD1 TRBV9 CASSATGPSTDTQYF TGTGCCAGCAGCGCGACAGGGCCTAGCACAGATACGCAGTATTTT
. TRBJ1-1 . TRBV10-3 CAITGGGNTEAFF TGTGCCATCACCGGGGGGGGGAACACTGAAGCTTTCTTT
once TRBJ2-3 TRBD2 TRBV7-3 CASSSSGIVADTQYF TGTGCCAGCAGCTCCAGCGGGATAGTTGCAGATACGCAGTATTTT
. TRBJ2-1 TRBD1 TRBV14 CASSQVLGTGMRNNEQFF TGTGCCAGCAGCCAAGTCCTCGGGACAGGGATGAGGAACAATGAGCAGTTCTTC
. TRBJ1-6 . TRBV5-6 CASSTWTANSPLHF TGTGCCAGCAGCACATGGACAGCGAATTCACCCCTCCACTTT
. TRBJ2-2 TRBD1 TRBV11-3 CASSLGTATHTGELFF TGTGCCAGCAGCCTGGGGACAGCCACCCACACCGGGGAGCTGTTTTTT
few TRBJ1-4 TRBD1 TRBV6-5 CASKGADEKLFF TGTGCCAGCAAGGGGGCCGATGAAAAACTGTTTTTT
. TRBJ2-5 . TRBV7-2 CASSFQGGEETQYF TGTGCCAGCAGCTTCCAAGGGGGAGAGGAGACCCAGTACTTC
. TRBJ1-4 . TRBV6-5 CASGERDEKLFF TGTGCCAGCGGCGAGAGGGATGAAAAACTGTTTTTT
. TRBJ2-2 . TRBV24-1 CATSESARNTGELFF TGTGCCACCAGTGAGAGCGCCCGGAACACCGGGGAGCTGTTTTTT
once TRBJ1-1 TRBD1 TRBV28 CASSLWDRVDTEAFF TGTGCCAGCAGTTTATGGGACAGGGTAGACACTGAAGCTTTCTTT
. TRBJ1-5 . TRBV7-2 CASRRVGGSNQPQHF TGTGCCAGTCGACGGGTAGGGGGAAGCAATCAGCCCCAGCATTTT
. TRBJ2-2 TRBD2 TRBV5-4 CASSPAGTTSGELFF TGTGCCAGCAGCCCCGCCGGGACTACGTCCGGGGAGCTGTTTTTT
. TRBJ1-5 . TRBV4-3 CASSQDGVQPQHF TGCGCCAGCAGCCAAGACGGGGTTCAGCCCCAGCATTTT